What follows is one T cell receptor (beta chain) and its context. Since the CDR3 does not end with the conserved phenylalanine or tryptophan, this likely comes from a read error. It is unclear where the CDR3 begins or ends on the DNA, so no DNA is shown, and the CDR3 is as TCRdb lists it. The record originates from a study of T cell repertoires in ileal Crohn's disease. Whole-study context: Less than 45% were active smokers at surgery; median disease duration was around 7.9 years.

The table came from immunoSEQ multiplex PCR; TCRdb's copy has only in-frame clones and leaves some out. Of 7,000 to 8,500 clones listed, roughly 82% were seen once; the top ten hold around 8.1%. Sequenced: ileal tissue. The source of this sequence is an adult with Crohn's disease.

The CDR3 protein is CASSRDRGD. The rearrangement uses TRBV18 and TRBJ1-4; TRBD1 is the table's D call and was not checked against the DNA. CDR1 KGHSH and CDR2 LQKENI come from the germline V gene. The CDR3 spans 9 residues, counting both ends.